This entry lists 17 T cell receptor beta chains sequenced from one sample in a study of OX40 agonist ivuxolimab in advanced cancers. Data came from immunoSEQ multiplex PCR; TCRdb stores just in-frame clones and leaves some out. The data show 30,000 or so clones, about 82% seen once. Sequenced here: CD4+ or CD8+ T cells sorted from blood, sampled in a trial of the OX40 agonist ivuxolimab. The source of these receptors is an adult with an advanced solid tumor such as melanoma, head and neck, liver or kidney cancer.

Here the CDR3 reads CASSISSGGSYNEQFF. In nucleotides, the CDR3 is TGTGCCAGTAGTATAAGTAGCGGGGGGTCGTACAATGAGCAGTTCTTC. The genes are TRBV19 and TRBJ2-1; the match to TRBD2 covers 10 bases. This CDR3 comprises 16 residues. Trimming removed 2 bases from V and 4 bases from J; junction bases left unmatched: 5. Germline V gene sequence: CDR1 LNHDA, CDR2 SQIVND (reference sequence).

This clone has more than one count but fewer than ten. The V and J genes are TRBV28 and TRBJ2-3; 8 positions agree with TRBD2. In germline, CDR1 is MDHEN, CDR2 SYDVKM. The CDR3 covers 16 residues. V shed 5 bases and J 3 bases; nucleotides not matched to a gene: 10. The CDR3 DNA sequence: TGTGCCAGCAGTCCCTCCGCGGGGGGCCTTACAGATACGCAGTATTTT. This encodes CASSPSAGGLTDTQYF.

V gene TRBV20-1 combines with J gene TRBJ2-7; D remains ambiguous. The CDR3 is 10 amino acids. CDR1 and CDR2 from the germline V gene are DFQATT and SNEGSKA (reference sequence). Trimming stripped 2 bases from V and 2 bases from J, with 1 base between. CDR3 amino acids: CSARPYEQYF. The CDR3 coding sequence is TGCAGTGCTAGACCCTACGAGCAGTACTTC.

The chain employs TRBV5-1 and TRBJ2-1; 10 bases align to TRBD2. Looked up from germline, CDR1 is SGHRS and CDR2 is YFSETQ. This CDR3 comprises 15 residues. Trimming cost V 0 bases and J 3 bases; bases outside gene matches: 0. CDR3 DNA sequence: TGCGCCAGCAGCTTGGGGACTAGCGGCTACAATGAGCAGTTCTTC. It translates to CASSLGTSGYNEQFF.

J is TRBJ1-1 and V is TRBV30, with D tentatively TRBD1 (6 bases). Germline lookup yields CDR1 GTSNPN and CDR2 SVGIG (reference sequence). The CDR3 is made up of 16 amino acids. V lost 0 bases to trimming and J lost 2 bases, with 16 bases between them. CDR3 in DNA: TGTGCCTGGAGTGTAACTTCGGGAGGGGGAAACACTGAAGCTTTCTTT. It encodes CAWSVTSGGGNTEAFF.

This rearrangement joins TRBV5-6 to TRBJ2-7; no firm D call. Trimming shortened V by 0 bases and J by 0 bases, and 7 bases separated the two germline ends. Germline CDR1 and CDR2: SGHDT and YYEEEE. The CDR3 covers 14 residues. CDR3 sequence (DNA): TGTGCCAGCAGCTTGGACCCGGACTCCTACGAGCAGTACTTC. Translated: CASSLDPDSYEQYF. The full variable domain, in which reference TRBV5-6 and TRBJ2-7 provide the parts outside the CDR3, is DAGVTQSPTHLIKTRGQQVTLRCSPKSGHDTVSWYQQALGQGPQFIFQYYEEEERQRGNFPDRFSGHQFPNYSSELNVNALLLGDSALYLCASSLDPDSYEQYFGPGTRLTVT.

The CDR3 sequence is CASSGWTGISGANVLTF. CDR3 coding DNA: TGTGCCAGCAGCGGGTGGACAGGGATTAGTGGGGCCAACGTCCTGACTTTC. The rearrangement links TRBV5-4 to TRBJ2-6, with 8 bases identical to TRBD1. Germline V gene lookup returns CDR1 SGHNT and CDR2 YYREEE (reference sequence). The trim removed 4 bases at V and 3 bases at J, leaving 9 bases unmatched. The CDR3 loop spans 17 amino acids.

This chain links TRBV4-2 with TRBJ1-2, with 11 bases aligning to TRBD1. This CDR3 region has 18 residues. Germline V gene data show CDR1 as LGHNA and CDR2 as YNFKEQ. V shed 0 bases and J 1 base; nucleotides not matched to a gene: 7. DNA for the CDR3: TGTGCCAGCAGCCAAGATTTAGGACAGGGGGCCCTTAACTATGGCTACACCTTC. Amino acid sequence: CASSQDLGQGALNYGYTF.

This sequence joins TRBV29-1 and TRBJ1-2; D perhaps matches TRBD1 (6 bases). The germline gives CDR1 SQVTM, CDR2 ANQGSEA. The CDR3 is 12 amino acids. V lost 7 bases, J lost 8 bases, and 17 bases lay in between. CDR3 nucleotides: TGCAGCGGCGATACAGGGAGTCGGGGCTACACCTTC. Amino acids: CSGDTGSRGYTF.

The chain is built from TRBV30 and TRBJ1-2; 8 bases line up with TRBD1. Germline V CDR1 and CDR2: GTSNPN, SVGIG (reference sequence). There are 15 residues in the CDR3. V lost 1 base and J lost 5; bases outside the gene matches: 9. The CDR3 bases are TGTGCCTGGAGTGGCCCGGACAGGGATCGGTATGGCTACACCTTC. It specifies CAWSGPDRDRYGYTF. The full variable domain, with the rest looked up from reference TRBV30 and TRBJ1-2, is SQTIHQWPATLVQPVGSPLSLECTVEGTSNPNLYWYRQAAGRGLQLLFYSVGIGQISSEVPQNLSASRPQDRQFILSSKKLLLSDSGFYLCAWSGPDRDRYGYTFGSGTRLTVV.

Regarding this clone: At the DNA level, this CDR3 is encoded by other sequences in the same sample as well. J is TRBJ2-7 and V is TRBV27; D uncertain. V gave up 3 bases and J gave up 0 bases, with 9 bases separating them. Germline V gene sequence: CDR1 MNHEY, CDR2 SMNVEV (reference sequence). The CDR3 contains 14 residues. Here the CDR3 DNA reads TGTGCCAGCAGTTTGCAGCACAACTCCTACGAGCAGTACTTC. This encodes CASSLQHNSYEQYF.

This chain uses TRBV2 with TRBJ2-5; 14 bases fit TRBD2. Unmatched junction bases numbered 6, after V lost 6 bases and J lost 3 bases. This CDR3 comprises 16 residues. Germline V gene data show CDR1 as SNHLY and CDR2 as FYNNEI. CDR3 region: CASSTTSGGAEETQYF. The DNA of the CDR3 is TGTGCCAGCAGCACGACTAGCGGGGGGGCTGAAGAGACCCAGTACTTC.

This chain uses TRBV27 with TRBJ2-7; D uncertain. Trimming took off 6 bases at V and 4 bases at J, with 10 bases between the two ends. CDR1 and CDR2 from the germline V gene are MNHEY and SMNVEV (reference sequence). The CDR3 runs to 12 residues. CDR3 in DNA: TGTGCCAGCAGGAAATTCATGTACGAGCAGTACTTC. This translates into CASRKFMYEQYF.

V and J are TRBV7-9 and TRBJ1-4; D uncertain. There are 14 residues in the CDR3. Deletions cut 5 bases from V and 0 bases from J, with 7 bases between. Germline loops: CDR1 SEHNR, CDR2 FQNEAQ (reference sequence). CDR3 nucleotide sequence: TGTGCCAGCAGCCCGGTAGCAACTAATGAAAAACTGTTTTTT. It yields the protein CASSPVATNEKLFF.

The genes are TRBV9 and TRBJ2-7, with 10 bases fitting TRBD2. CDR1 and CDR2 (germline): SGDLS, YYNGEE. CDR3 length equals 15 residues. After removal of 0 bases from V and 7 bases from J, the junction contained 7 bases not matched to a gene. CDR3 loop: CASSVDASGSREQYF. CDR3 DNA: TGTGCCAGCAGCGTAGACGCTAGCGGGAGCCGGGAGCAGTACTTC.

This chain uses TRBV5-4 with TRBJ2-3; 9 nucleotides align to TRBD2. Germline assignment: CDR1 SGHNT and CDR2 YYREEE (reference sequence). With V trimmed by 4 bases and J by 2 bases, 8 bases remained unmatched. This CDR3 region has 16 residues. The CDR3 sequence: CASSGLTSGFTDTQYF. CDR3 bases: TGTGCCAGCAGCGGGTTGACTAGCGGCTTCACAGATACGCAGTATTTT.

The chain couples TRBV7-6 to TRBJ2-3; 8 positions match TRBD2. The CDR3 totals 15 residues. With V trimmed by 6 bases and J by 4 bases, 9 bases remained unmatched. The germline V gene encodes CDR1 SGHVS and CDR2 FNYEAQ. CDR3 loop: CASRVAGSVADTQYF. In nucleotides, the CDR3 is TGTGCCAGCAGGGTAGCGGGATCGGTAGCAGATACGCAGTATTTT. Complete variable domain (other parts from reference TRBV7-6 and TRBJ2-3): GAGVSQSPRYKVTKRGQDVALRCDPISGHVSLYWYRQALGQGPEFLTYFNYEAQQDKSGLPNDRFSAERPEGSISTLTIQRTEQRDSAMYRCASRVAGSVADTQYFGPGTRLTVL.